The rows below give T cell receptor beta chains drawn from one sample of a study of blood T cell repertoires in COVID-19. TCRdb's copy holds only in-frame clones and misses some; the assay was immunoSEQ multiplex PCR. The sample contains around 300,000 clones, roughly four fifths of which appear only once. The sequencing sample was made of peripheral blood. These receptors were taken from a woman in her forties or fifties who had recovered from COVID-19. The CDR3 runs from the conserved cysteine through the conserved F or W. A D gene is named only where the DNA matches it firmly. Part of the rows lack a size; the others show once, few, many or a class for expanded clones.

clone size | D gene | J gene | V gene | CDR3 DNA | CDR3 protein
NA | NA | TRBJ2-3 | TRBV19 | TGTGCCAGTAGTATAGATTTTCAGAATACGCAGTATTTT | CASSIDFQNTQYF
once | NA | TRBJ2-3 | TRBV28 | TGTGCCAGCAGTTATCGGACAGAGATACTCACAGATACGCAGTATTTT | CASSYRTEILTDTQYF
NA | NA | TRBJ1-1 | TRBV7-3 | TGTGCCAGCAGCTTAACTGGCATGAACACTGAAGCTTTCTTT | CASSLTGMNTEAFF
NA | NA | TRBJ2-2 | TRBV2 | TGTGCCAGCACCGAGCAGGATCCTCGGAACACCGGGGAGCTGTTTTTT | CASTEQDPRNTGELFF
few | NA | TRBJ2-7 | TRBV28 | TGTGCCAGCAGTTATAGTTCCTACGAGCAGTACTTC | CASSYSSYEQYF
NA | TRBD2 | TRBJ2-2 | TRBV18 | TGTGCCAGCTCACCACCGGGGATAGCGGGAGGAAACACCGGGGAGCTGTTTTTT | CASSPPGIAGGNTGELFF
NA | NA | TRBJ1-6 | TRBV9 | TGTGCCAGCAGCGTAGTTCCAGGGATGGATTCACCCCTCCACTTT | CASSVVPGMDSPLHF
NA | NA | TRBJ1-1 | TRBV6-5 | TGTGCCAGCAGTTACGTCCCGTCGAGCCTTGAAGCTTTCTTT | CASSYVPSSLEAFF
NA | NA | TRBJ2-7 | TRBV5-1 | TGCGCCAGCAGCCGAAACCGCGGAGGGCAGTACTTC | CASSRNRGGQYF
NA | NA | TRBJ1-1 | TRBV29-1 | TGCAGCGTTGAGCCCGGGGACACTGAAGCTTTCTTT | CSVEPGDTEAFF
NA | NA | TRBJ2-3 | TRBV18 | TGTGCCAGCTCTGCGGGGATGATCACAGATACGCAGTATTTT | CASSAGMITDTQYF
NA | NA | TRBJ2-7 | TRBV7-2 | TGTGCCAGCAGCTTAAGAGGGTCTATTTACGAGCAGTACTTC | CASSLRGSIYEQYF
NA | NA | TRBJ2-7 | TRBV28 | TGTGCCAGCAGGCCAGCGGGCCGCGGACGAACATACGAGCAGTACTTC | CASRPAGRGRTYEQYF
NA | NA | TRBJ2-7 | TRBV12-3/TRBV12-4 | TGTGCCAGCACCCCGGAGGGGTTGGTGCAGTACTTC | CASTPEGLVQYF
NA | TRBD1 | TRBJ1-2 | TRBV29-1 | TGCAGCGTTGAAGGGACAGGGGGCCGCTATGGCTACACCTTC | CSVEGTGGRYGYTF
NA | NA | TRBJ2-1 | TRBV5-1 | TGCGCCAGCAGCATCCAGGGCGATGGGCTAGCCTACAATGAGCAGTTCTTC | CASSIQGDGLAYNEQFF
NA | TRBD2 | TRBJ2-7 | TRBV2 | TGTGCCAGCAGCCGGGGACTAGCGGGAGGTCTGGGGGAGCAGTACTTC | CASSRGLAGGLGEQYF
NA | TRBD2 | TRBJ2-1 | TRBV19 | TGTGCCAGTAGTATACTTGGGACTAGCGGCCCCAATGAGCAGTTCTTC | CASSILGTSGPNEQFF
once | NA | TRBJ1-4 | TRBV5-6 | TGTGCCAGCAGCTATTCAGGGAAGACTAATGAAAAACTGTTTTTT | CASSYSGKTNEKLFF
NA | NA | TRBJ2-7 | TRBV7-3 | TGTGCCAGCAGCTCGGGGACTGCACCCTACGAGCAGTACTTC | CASSSGTAPYEQYF
NA | TRBD1 | TRBJ1-6 | TRBV28 | TGTGCCAGCAGCACCGGACAGGGGGCTGGACCCCTCCACTTT | CASSTGQGAGPLHF
NA | TRBD2 | TRBJ2-1 | TRBV6-2/TRBV6-3 | TGTGCCAGCAGTCTTCCAGCGGGAGGACACTACAATGAGCAGTTCTTC | CASSLPAGGHYNEQFF
NA | TRBD1 | TRBJ1-1 | TRBV5-4 | TGTGCCAGCAGCTTGAACAGGGGGCTTAGTGAAGCTTTCTTT | CASSLNRGLSEAFF
NA | TRBD1 | TRBJ2-1 | TRBV7-3 | TGTGCCAGCAGCTTAGAAGGGGGCTTATACAATGAGCAGTTCTTC | CASSLEGGLYNEQFF
NA | TRBD2 | TRBJ2-2 | TRBV4-2 | TGTGCCAGCAGCCAACCCACCGGGTCTAGCGGGACGAACACCGGGGAGCTGTTTTTT | CASSQPTGSSGTNTGELFF
NA | TRBD1 | TRBJ2-7 | TRBV7-8 | TGTGCCAGCAGCAAGGGACAGAGGGCCTACGAGCAGTACTTC | CASSKGQRAYEQYF
NA | TRBD1 | TRBJ2-5 | TRBV5-1 | TGCGCCAGCAGCTTAGCGGGACAGGGAGAGACCCAGTACTTC | CASSLAGQGETQYF
NA | NA | TRBJ1-4 | TRBV28 | TGTGCCAGCAGTTTGGGGACACAGACAACTAATGAAAAACTGTTTTTT | CASSLGTQTTNEKLFF
NA | NA | TRBJ1-4 | TRBV3-1/TRBV3-2 | TGTGCCAGCAGCCCTCGGTCCGGGATCAAGCAAAAACTGTTTTTT | CASSPRSGIKQKLFF
NA | NA | TRBJ1-1 | TRBV6-5 | TGTGCCAGCAGTTACAGGGCGGCGGGTAACACTGAAGCTTTCTTT | CASSYRAAGNTEAFF
NA | NA | TRBJ1-1 | TRBV21-1 | TGTGCCAGCAGCACCAGGGACAGGGGCACTGAAGCTTTCTTT | CASSTRDRGTEAFF
once | NA | TRBJ1-1 | TRBV29-1 | TGCAGCGTTGAAGTTGAGAGGAATCCCCCTGAAGCTTTCTTT | CSVEVERNPPEAFF
NA | TRBD2 | TRBJ2-3 | TRBV6-2/TRBV6-3 | TGTGCCAGCAGTCTGTTCTCCGGGACTAGCGGGAGAGGGGATACGCAGTATTTT | CASSLFSGTSGRGDTQYF
once | NA | TRBJ2-3 | TRBV3-1/TRBV3-2 | TGTGCCAGCAGCCAACCACAGGCGGGCACAGATACGCAGTATTTT | CASSQPQAGTDTQYF
NA | NA | TRBJ1-3 | TRBV2 | TGTGCCAGCAGTGAACAGGGAAACACCATATATTTT | CASSEQGNTIYF